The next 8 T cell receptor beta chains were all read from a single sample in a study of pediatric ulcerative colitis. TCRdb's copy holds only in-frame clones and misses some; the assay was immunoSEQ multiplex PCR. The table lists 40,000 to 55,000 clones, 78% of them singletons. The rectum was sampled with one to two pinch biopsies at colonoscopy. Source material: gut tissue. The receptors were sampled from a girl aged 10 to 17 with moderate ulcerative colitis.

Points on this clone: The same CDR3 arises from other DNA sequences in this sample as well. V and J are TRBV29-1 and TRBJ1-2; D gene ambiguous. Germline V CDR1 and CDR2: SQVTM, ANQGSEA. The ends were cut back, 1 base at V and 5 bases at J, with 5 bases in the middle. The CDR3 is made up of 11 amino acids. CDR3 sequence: CSVEGDYGYTF. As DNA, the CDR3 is TGCAGCGTTGAAGGGGATTATGGCTACACCTTC.

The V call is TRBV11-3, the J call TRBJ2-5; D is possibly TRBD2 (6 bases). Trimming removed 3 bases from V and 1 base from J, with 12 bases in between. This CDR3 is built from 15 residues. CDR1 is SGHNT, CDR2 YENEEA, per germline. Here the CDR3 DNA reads TGTGCCAGCAGCTTGATAGTGGGAGGCCAAGAGACCCAGTACTTC. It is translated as CASSLIVGGQETQYF. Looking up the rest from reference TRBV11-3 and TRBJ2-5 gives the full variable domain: EAGVVQSPRYKIIEKKQPVAFWCNPISGHNTLYWYLQNLGQGPELLIRYENEEAVDDSQLPKDRFSAERLKGVDSTLKIQPAELGDSAVYLCASSLIVGGQETQYFGPGTRLLVL.

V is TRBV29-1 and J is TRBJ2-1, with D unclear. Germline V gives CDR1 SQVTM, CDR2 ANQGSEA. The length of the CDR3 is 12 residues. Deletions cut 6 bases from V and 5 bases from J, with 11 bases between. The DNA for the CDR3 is TGCAGCGTGGGATTCATAGACAATGAGCAGTTCTTC. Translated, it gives CSVGFIDNEQFF.

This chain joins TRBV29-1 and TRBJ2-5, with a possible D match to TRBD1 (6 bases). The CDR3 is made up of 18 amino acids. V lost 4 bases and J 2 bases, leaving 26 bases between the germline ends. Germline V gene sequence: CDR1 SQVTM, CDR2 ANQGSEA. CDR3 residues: CSVVGDRSVGSGQETQYF. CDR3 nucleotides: TGCAGCGTTGTCGGAGACAGGTCGGTCGGATCCGGACAAGAGACCCAGTACTTC.

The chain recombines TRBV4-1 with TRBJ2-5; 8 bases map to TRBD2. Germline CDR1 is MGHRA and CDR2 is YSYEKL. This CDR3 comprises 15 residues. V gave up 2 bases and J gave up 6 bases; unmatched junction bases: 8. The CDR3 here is CASSQPAGEVKTQYF. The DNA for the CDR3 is TGCGCCAGCAGCCAACCAGCGGGAGAAGTAAAGACCCAGTACTTC.

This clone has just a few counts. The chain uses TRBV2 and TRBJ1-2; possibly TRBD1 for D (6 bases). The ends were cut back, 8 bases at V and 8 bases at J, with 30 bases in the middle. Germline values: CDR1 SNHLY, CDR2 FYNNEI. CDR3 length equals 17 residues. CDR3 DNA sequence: TGTGCCAGCCTAACGGGAACGACAAGAGGGGGGATGGGAGGCTACACCTTC. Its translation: CASLTGTTRGGMGGYTF.

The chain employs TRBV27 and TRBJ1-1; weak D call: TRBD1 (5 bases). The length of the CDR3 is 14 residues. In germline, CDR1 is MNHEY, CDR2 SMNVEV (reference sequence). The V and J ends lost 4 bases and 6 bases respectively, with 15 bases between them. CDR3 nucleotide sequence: TGTGCCAGCAGTTCCGTGCGAGTGGGGCCTGAAGCTTTCTTT. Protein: CASSSVRVGPEAFF.

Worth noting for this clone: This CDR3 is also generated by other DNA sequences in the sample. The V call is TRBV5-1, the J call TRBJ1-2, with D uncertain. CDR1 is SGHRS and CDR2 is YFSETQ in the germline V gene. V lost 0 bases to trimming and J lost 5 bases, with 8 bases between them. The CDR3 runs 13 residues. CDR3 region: CASSLGAAYGYTF. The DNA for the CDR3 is TGCGCCAGCAGCTTGGGGGCAGCTTATGGCTACACCTTC. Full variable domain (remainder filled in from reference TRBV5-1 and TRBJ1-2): KAGVTQTPRYLIKTRGQQVTLSCSPISGHRSVSWYQQTPGQGLQFLFEYFSETQRNKGNFPGRFSGRQFSNSRSEMNVSTLELGDSALYLCASSLGAAYGYTFGSGTRLTVV.